This T cell receptor beta chain originates from a study of blood T cell repertoires in COVID-19. Study overall: The samples span acute and convalescent COVID-19 from the United States, Italy and Spain.

Assay: immunoSEQ multiplex PCR; the TCRdb copy retains only in-frame clones and omits some. The table has 300,000 to 400,000 clones, around 89% seen once; the top ten hold approximately 0.96%. The source of this sequence is a woman aged 30 to 39 with acute COVID-19. Sample: PBMCs or T cells enriched from blood (not recorded which).

The CDR3 nucleotides are TGTGCCAGCAGTGAAGAGAGCAACACTGAAGCTTTCTTT. Translation: CASSEESNTEAFF. The rearrangement uses TRBV2 and TRBJ1-1; unclear D gene. The length of the CDR3 is 13 residues. Trimming took 1 base from V and 2 from J, leaving 5 bases between them. Germline values: CDR1 SNHLY, CDR2 FYNNEI.